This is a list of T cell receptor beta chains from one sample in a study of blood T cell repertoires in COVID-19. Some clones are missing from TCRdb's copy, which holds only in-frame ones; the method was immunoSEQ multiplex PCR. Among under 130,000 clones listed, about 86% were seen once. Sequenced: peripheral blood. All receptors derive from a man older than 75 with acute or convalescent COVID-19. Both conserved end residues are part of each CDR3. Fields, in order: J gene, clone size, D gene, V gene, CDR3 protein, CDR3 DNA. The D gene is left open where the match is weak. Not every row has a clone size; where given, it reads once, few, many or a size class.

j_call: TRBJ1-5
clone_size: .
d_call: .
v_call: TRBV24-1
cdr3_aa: CATSEAGGDQPQHF
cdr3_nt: TGTGCCACCAGTGAAGCGGGGGGCGATCAGCCCCAGCATTTT

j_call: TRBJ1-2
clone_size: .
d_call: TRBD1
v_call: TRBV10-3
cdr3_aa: CAMPTGTGASGYTF
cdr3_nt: TGTGCCATGCCTACCGGGACAGGGGCTTCTGGCTACACCTTC

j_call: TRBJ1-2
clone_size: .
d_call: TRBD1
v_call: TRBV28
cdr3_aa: CASSTGGAYGYTF
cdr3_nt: TGTGCCTCATCAACAGGGGGCGCCTATGGCTACACCTTC

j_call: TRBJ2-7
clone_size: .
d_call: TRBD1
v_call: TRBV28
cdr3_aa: CASSLGTGDSYEQYF
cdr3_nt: TGTGCCAGCAGTTTGGGGACAGGGGATTCCTACGAGCAGTACTTC

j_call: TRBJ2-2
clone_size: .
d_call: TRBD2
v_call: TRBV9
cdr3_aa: CASSQTSGRNTGELFF
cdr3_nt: TGTGCCAGCAGCCAGACTAGCGGGAGGAACACCGGGGAGCTGTTTTTT

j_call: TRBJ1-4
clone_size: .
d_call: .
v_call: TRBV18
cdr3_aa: CASSSQTATNEKLFF
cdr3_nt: TGTGCCAGCTCATCACAGACAGCAACTAATGAAAAACTGTTTTTT

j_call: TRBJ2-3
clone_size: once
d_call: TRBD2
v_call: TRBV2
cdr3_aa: CASRILAGGEDTQYF
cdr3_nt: TGTGCCAGCAGGATACTAGCGGGAGGGGAAGATACGCAGTATTTT

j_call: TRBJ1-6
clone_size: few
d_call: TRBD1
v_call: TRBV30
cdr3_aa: CAWRFSGTGNSPLHF
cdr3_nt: TGTGCCTGGAGATTTTCCGGGACAGGCAATTCACCCCTCCACTTT

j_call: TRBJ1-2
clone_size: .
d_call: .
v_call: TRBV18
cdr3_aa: CASSPPDRNFYGYTF
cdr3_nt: TGTGCCAGCTCACCACCGGACAGAAATTTCTATGGCTACACCTTC

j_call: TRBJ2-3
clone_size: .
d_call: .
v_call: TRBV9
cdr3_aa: CASSVRGSFTTDTQYF
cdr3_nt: TGTGCCAGCAGCGTTCGGGGTAGCTTTACCACAGATACGCAGTATTTT

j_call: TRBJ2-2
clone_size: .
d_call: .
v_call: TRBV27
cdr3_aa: CASKHRENTGELFF
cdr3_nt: TGTGCCAGCAAACACAGGGAGAACACCGGGGAGCTGTTTTTT